The 11 T cell receptor beta chains in this list originate from one sample, sequenced in a study of Graves' ophthalmopathy and Graves' hyperthyroidism (dated by TCRdb to the late 2010s). Data came from an Illumina HiSeq 2000. For repertoire sequencing, TCR beta CDR3 regions were amplified from RNA transcripts. HTBI primers and the Qiagen OneStep RT-PCR kit were used in a first-round RT-PCR, which was followed by a second-round multiplex PCR, size selection and purification. In-frame beta chains were kept once TCRdb had trimmed the public reads at Q25 with fastp and called clones with MiXCR. For every CDR3 protein sequence, its rows merge into one entry that carries the most common genes and DNA. Counted in this sample were 600,000 to 650,000 distinct CDR3 sequences; roughly 20% of them appeared once. The top ten constitute more than 5.5% of the sample. Sequences were obtained from peripheral blood. The receptors come from a woman between 18 and 30 years old with stable Graves' hyperthyroidism. Some clones in this sample may be carry-over from other donors' samples. Donor details come from another sample of the same person, matched by shared clones.

This clonotype has a count of ten or more. The rearrangement joins TRBV2 to TRBJ1-1; a possible D gene is TRBD1 (6 bases). Germline CDR1 SNHLY, CDR2 FYNNEI. This CDR3 contains 14 residues. Trimming removed 9 bases from V and 7 bases from J, with 21 bases in between. In DNA form, the CDR3 reads TGTGCCAGTAAGGACAACAGGGAAAGGGGTGAAGCTTTCTTT. It translates to CASKDNRERGEAFF.

The V gene is TRBV6-5, the J gene TRBJ2-2; 7 nucleotides match TRBD2. The CDR3 is made up of 15 amino acids. Trimming took 2 bases from V and 1 from J; bases not matched to a gene: 1. Looked up from germline, CDR1 is MNHEY and CDR2 is SVGAGI. Here the CDR3 reads CASSYGGGNTGELFF. CDR3 coding DNA: TGTGCCAGCAGTTACGGCGGGGGGAACACCGGGGAGCTGTTTTTT.

This clonotype turned up a few times. The J gene is TRBJ1-1, the V gene TRBV30, with no clear D. The germline V gene has CDR1 GTSNPN and CDR2 SVGIG (reference sequence). Trimming left V 4 bases short and J 4 bases short, with 7 bases between. CDR3 length: 11 residues. CDR3 protein: CAWIVGTEAFF. The DNA of the CDR3 is TGTGCCTGGATTGTGGGCACTGAAGCTTTCTTT. Supplemented by reference TRBV30 and TRBJ1-1, the full variable domain reads SQTIHQWPATLVQPVGSPLSLECTVEGTSNPNLYWYRQAAGRGLQLLFYSVGIGQISSEVPQNLSASRPQDRQFILSSKKLLLSDSGFYLCAWIVGTEAFFGQGTRLTVV.

This clonotype was picked up many times. This chain links TRBV19 with TRBJ1-5; 8 nucleotides match TRBD1. The germline V gene has CDR1 LNHDA and CDR2 SQIVND (reference sequence). This CDR3 spans 16 amino acids. The V segment lost 7 bases and the J segment 6 bases; nucleotides outside the gene matches: 14. The CDR3 reads CASKMDRVGPGQPQHF. The DNA for the CDR3 is TGTGCCAGTAAAATGGACAGGGTTGGGCCGGGTCAGCCCCAGCATTTT.

This clonotype has a count of ten or more. The rearrangement uses TRBV6-5 and TRBJ2-7; 8 nucleotides align to TRBD2. The CDR3 has 12 amino acids. V lost 6 bases and J lost 9; bases outside the gene matches: 7. Germline CDR1 MNHEY, CDR2 SVGAGI. The CDR3 nucleotides are TGTGCCAGCAGCCCAGCGGGAGAGGTGCAGTACTTC. This sequence encodes CASSPAGEVQYF.

The chain employs TRBV12-3 or TRBV12-4 and TRBJ2-7; no firm D call. Trimming removed 3 bases at V and 3 bases at J, with 9 bases between. The CDR3 extends over 13 amino acids. The CDR3 sequence: CASSFFEFYEQYF. The CDR3 DNA reads TGTGCCAGCAGTTTTTTCGAATTCTACGAGCAGTACTTC.

This clonotype was detected only a few times. This chain joins TRBV6-1 and TRBJ1-5; D not certain. The CDR3 runs 14 residues. V lost 4 bases, J lost 7 bases, and 14 bases lay in between. CDR1 is MNHNS and CDR2 is SASEGT in the germline V gene. In DNA, the CDR3 is TGTGCCAGCAGTGGTGGATCGGAGTGGCAGCCCCAGCATTTT. It yields the protein CASSGGSEWQPQHF.

At least ten counts were recorded for this clonotype. The chain uses TRBV6-5 and TRBJ2-5, with no clear D. Trimming cost V 0 bases and J 0 bases, with 8 bases left between them. Germline lookup yields CDR1 MNHEY and CDR2 SVGAGI. CDR3 length: 15 residues. Written as DNA, the CDR3 is TGTGCCAGCAGTTACTCAATCGGGTACCAAGAGACCCAGTACTTC. Its protein product is CASSYSIGYQETQYF.

The chain joins TRBV29-1 to TRBJ2-2; D is unresolved. Trimming took off 2 bases at V and 4 bases at J, with 11 bases between the two ends. Per germline, CDR1 SQVTM and CDR2 ANQGSEA. The CDR3 runs 14 residues. The CDR3 bases are TGCAGCGTTGAACTAGGACGGATCACCGGGGAGCTGTTTTTT. Its protein product is CSVELGRITGELFF.

This clonotype was recorded at least ten times. In DNA, the CDR3 is TGTGCCAGCAGGACGGGCACCCTCATGGGGAGCGAGCAGTACTTC. Translation: CASRTGTLMGSEQYF. The chain couples TRBV6-1 to TRBJ2-7; D might be TRBD2 (5 bases). The V and J ends lost 6 bases and 6 bases respectively, with 21 bases between them. Germline lookup yields CDR1 MNHNS and CDR2 SASEGT. This CDR3 region has 15 residues.

The V gene is TRBV7-2, the J gene TRBJ2-4; D gene ambiguous. V gave up 5 bases and J gave up 2 bases, with 19 bases separating them. In germline, CDR1 is SGHTA, CDR2 FQGNSA. The CDR3 is 17 residues long. CDR3 loop: CASSLEPALESKNIQYF. The CDR3 DNA is TGTGCCAGCAGCCTAGAGCCGGCCCTCGAGTCCAAAAACATTCAGTACTTC.